This paragraph covers one T cell receptor (beta chain) sequence. Its antigen remains unknown. Its ends do not fully match the called genes, so a read error is possible. The library came from three nested PCR rounds adapted from ARM-PCR protocols. TCRdb passed the multiplex PCR reads through MiXCR, listing each CDR3 protein once. The repertoire holds 68,000 or so distinct CDR3 sequences, with just under 60% as singletons. The sample is drawn from a study of tumor and adjacent non-tumor tissue in lung cancer. The CDR3 consists of 16 residues. In germline, CDR1 is SGHAT, CDR2 FQNNGV. Findings and limits, study-wide: Significantly higher TCR diversity was found in tumor than normal lung.

No cell sorting was done before RNA was extracted from the tissue. The sample was lung tumor tissue. The clonotype was recovered from a man over 45 with non-small cell lung cancer. The chain employs TRBV11-2 and TRBJ2-3, with D perhaps TRBD1 or TRBD2 (6 bases each). The CDR3 loop reads CTSSTRGEGGPDTQYF. The CDR3 region has the DNA TGTACCAGCAGCACAAGGGGCGAGGGGGGCCCAGATACGCAATATTTT.